The clone carrying this T cell receptor (beta chain) was seen more than once but under ten times. No antigen is known for it. Regarding treatment: roughly 10-day PBMC culture with coronavirus spike peptide pools or control peptides (ViraFEST assay). The sample belongs to a study of vaccination and CD4 T cells after COVID-19. Study-level points and caveats: Post-vaccination, and not before, a median roughly 86% of reactive clones appeared in convalescent patients. In convalescent patients, 304 of 307 vaccine-specific clones were spike mono-reactive.

An Oncomine TCR Beta short-read assay was used to sequence the DNA from cultured CD4+ T cells. TCRdb re-derived calls from the PCR reads in MiXCR, one entry per CDR3 protein. The sample includes about 12,000 distinct CDR3 sequences, 50% of them seen just once. This clonotype was obtained from a human donor who had recovered from COVID-19. The sample taken for sequencing was CD4+ T cells from blood, cultured in vitro.

This CDR3 reads CASGQGFSPLHF. The CDR3 DNA reads TGTGCCAGCGGACAGGGTTTTTCACCCCTCCACTTT. The chain links TRBV27 to TRBJ1-6; 8 nucleotides agree with TRBD1. CDR3 length equals 12 residues. Per the germline V gene, CDR1 is MNHEY and CDR2 is SMNVEV (reference sequence). V was clipped by 8 bases and J by 9 bases; unmatched bases: 3.